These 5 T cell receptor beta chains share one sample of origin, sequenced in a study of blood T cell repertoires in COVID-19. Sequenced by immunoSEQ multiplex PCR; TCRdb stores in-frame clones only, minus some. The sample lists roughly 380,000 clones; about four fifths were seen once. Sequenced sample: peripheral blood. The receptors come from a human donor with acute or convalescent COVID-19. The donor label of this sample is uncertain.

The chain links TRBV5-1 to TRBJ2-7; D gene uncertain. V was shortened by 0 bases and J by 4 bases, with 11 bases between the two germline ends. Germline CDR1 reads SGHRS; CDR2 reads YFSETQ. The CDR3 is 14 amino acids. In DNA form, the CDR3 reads TGCGCCAGCAGCTTGGGCGCGTTCGGTTACGAGCAGTACTTC. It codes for CASSLGAFGYEQYF.

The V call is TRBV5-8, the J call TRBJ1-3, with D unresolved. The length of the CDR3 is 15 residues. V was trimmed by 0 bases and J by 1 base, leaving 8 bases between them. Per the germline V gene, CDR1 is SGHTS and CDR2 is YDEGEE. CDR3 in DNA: TGTGCCAGCAGCTTGGGGCAGGTGTCTGGAAACACCATATATTTT. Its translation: CASSLGQVSGNTIYF.

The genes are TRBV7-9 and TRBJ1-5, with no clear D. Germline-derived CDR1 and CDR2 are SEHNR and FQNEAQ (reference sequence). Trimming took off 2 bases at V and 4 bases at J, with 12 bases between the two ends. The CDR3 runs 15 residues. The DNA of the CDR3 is TGTGCCAGCAGCTTATCGAGCGGGGTTAATCAGCCCCAGCATTTT. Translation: CASSLSSGVNQPQHF.

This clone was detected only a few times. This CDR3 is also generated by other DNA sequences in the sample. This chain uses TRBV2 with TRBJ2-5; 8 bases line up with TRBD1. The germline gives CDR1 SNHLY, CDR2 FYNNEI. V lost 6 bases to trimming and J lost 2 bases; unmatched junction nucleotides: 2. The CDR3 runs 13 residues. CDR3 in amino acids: CASSRDRQETQYF. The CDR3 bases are TGTGCCAGCAGCAGGGACAGGCAAGAGACCCAGTACTTC.

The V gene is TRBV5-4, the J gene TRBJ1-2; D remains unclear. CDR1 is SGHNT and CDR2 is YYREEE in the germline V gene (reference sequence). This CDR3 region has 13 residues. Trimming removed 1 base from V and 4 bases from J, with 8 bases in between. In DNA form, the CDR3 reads TGTGCCAGCAGCTTGTCAAGCACCTATGGCTACACCTTC. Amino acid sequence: CASSLSSTYGYTF.